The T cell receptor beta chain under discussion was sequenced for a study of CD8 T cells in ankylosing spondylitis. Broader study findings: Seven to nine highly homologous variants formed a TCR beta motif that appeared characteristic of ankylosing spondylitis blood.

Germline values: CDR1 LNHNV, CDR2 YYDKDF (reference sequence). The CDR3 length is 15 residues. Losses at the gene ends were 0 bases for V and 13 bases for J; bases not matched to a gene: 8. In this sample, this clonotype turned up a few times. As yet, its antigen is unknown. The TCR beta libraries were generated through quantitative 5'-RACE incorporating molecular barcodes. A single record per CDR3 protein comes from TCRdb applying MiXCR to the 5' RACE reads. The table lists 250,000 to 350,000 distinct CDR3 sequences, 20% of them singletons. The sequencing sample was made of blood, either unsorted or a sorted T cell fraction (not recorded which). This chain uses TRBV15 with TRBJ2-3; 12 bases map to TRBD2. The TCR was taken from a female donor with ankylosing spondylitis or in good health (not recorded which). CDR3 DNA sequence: TGTGCCACCAGCAGAGATGGGACTAGCGGGCTCTCAAAGTATTTT. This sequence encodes CATSRDGTSGLSKYF.